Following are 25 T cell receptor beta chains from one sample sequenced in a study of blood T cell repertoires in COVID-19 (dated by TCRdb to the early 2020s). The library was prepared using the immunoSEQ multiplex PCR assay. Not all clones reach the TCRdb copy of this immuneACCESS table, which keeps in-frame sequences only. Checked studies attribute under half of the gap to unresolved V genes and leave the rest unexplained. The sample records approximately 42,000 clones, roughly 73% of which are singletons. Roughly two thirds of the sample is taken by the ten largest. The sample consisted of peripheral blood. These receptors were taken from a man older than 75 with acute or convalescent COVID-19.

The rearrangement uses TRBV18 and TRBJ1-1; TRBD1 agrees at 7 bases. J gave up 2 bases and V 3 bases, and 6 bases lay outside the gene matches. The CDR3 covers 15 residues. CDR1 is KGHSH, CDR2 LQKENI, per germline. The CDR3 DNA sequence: TGTGCCAGCTCACCGGTGGGACAGAGAAACACTGAAGCTTTCTTT. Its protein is CASSPVGQRNTEAFF.

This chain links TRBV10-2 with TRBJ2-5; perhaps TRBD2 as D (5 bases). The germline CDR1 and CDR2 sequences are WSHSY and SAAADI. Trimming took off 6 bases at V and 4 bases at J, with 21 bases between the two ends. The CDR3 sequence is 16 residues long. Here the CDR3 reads CASRQMGRDGGETQYF. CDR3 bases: TGCGCCAGCAGACAAATGGGAAGGGATGGAGGAGAGACCCAGTACTTC.

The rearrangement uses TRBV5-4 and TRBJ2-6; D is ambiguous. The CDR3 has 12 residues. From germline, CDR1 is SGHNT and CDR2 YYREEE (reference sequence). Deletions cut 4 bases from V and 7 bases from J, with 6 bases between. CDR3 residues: CASSPRANVLTF. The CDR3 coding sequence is TGTGCCAGCAGCCCCAGAGCCAACGTCCTGACTTTC.

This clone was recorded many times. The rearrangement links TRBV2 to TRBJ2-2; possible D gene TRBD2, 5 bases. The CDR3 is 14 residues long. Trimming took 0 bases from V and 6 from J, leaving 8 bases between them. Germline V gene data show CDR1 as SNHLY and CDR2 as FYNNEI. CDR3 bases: TGTGCCAGCAGTGAAGCGGACGGGGCCGGGGAGCTGTTTTTT. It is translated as CASSEADGAGELFF.

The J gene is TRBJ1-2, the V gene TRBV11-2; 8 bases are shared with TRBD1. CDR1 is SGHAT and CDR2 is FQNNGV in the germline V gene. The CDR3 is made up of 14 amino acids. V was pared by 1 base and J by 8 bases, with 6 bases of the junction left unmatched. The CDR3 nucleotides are TGTGCCAGCAGCTTAGTGGCAGGGGGCAAAGGCTACACCTTC. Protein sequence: CASSLVAGGKGYTF. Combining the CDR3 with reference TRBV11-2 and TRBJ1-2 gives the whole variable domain EAGVAQSPRYKIIEKRQSVAFWCNPISGHATLYWYQQILGQGPKLLIQFQNNGVVDDSQLPKDRFSAERLKGVDSTLKIQPAKLEDSAVYLCASSLVAGGKGYTFGSGTRLTVV.

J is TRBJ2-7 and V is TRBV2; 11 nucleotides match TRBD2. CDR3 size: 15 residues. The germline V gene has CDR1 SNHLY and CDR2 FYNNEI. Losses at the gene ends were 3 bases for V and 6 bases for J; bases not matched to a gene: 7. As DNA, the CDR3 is TGTGCCAGCAGTGATGTCCTAGCGGGAGGAGGCGAGCAGTACTTC. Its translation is CASSDVLAGGGEQYF.

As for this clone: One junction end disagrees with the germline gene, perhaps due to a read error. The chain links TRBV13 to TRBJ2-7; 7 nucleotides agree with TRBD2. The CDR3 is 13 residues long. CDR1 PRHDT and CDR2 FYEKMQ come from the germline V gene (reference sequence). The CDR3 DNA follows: TGTGCCAGCAGCATAGGCGGGAGCCACGAGCAGTACTTC. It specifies CASSIGGSHEQYF.

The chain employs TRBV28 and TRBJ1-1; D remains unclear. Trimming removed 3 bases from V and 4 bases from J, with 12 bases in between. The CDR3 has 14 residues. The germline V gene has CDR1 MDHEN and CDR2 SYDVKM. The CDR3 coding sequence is TGTGCCAGCAGTTTGACACCACTTAGCACTGAAGCTTTCTTT. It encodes CASSLTPLSTEAFF.

Here the CDR3 reads CASGLGTSGIKTQYF. CDR3 nucleotide sequence: TGTGCTAGTGGTTTGGGGACTAGCGGGATTAAGACCCAGTACTTC. This chain joins TRBV12-5 and TRBJ2-5; 12 bases agree with TRBD2. Trimming removed 1 base from V and 6 bases from J; junction bases left unmatched: 3. The germline V gene encodes CDR1 LGHNT and CDR2 FRNRAP. There are 15 residues in the CDR3.

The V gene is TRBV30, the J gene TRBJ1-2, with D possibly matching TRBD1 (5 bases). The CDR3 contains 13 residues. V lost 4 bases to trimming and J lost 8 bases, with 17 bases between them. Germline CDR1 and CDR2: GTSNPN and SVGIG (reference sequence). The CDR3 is CAWTRGGVEGYTF. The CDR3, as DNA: TGTGCCTGGACCCGGGGGGGGGTGGAGGGCTACACCTTC.

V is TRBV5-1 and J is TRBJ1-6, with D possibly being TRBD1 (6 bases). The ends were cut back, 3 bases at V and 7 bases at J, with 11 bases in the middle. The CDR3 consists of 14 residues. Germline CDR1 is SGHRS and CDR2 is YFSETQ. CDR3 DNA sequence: TGCGCCAGCAGCTCATGGGACAAGAATTCACCCCTCCACTTT. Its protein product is CASSSWDKNSPLHF.

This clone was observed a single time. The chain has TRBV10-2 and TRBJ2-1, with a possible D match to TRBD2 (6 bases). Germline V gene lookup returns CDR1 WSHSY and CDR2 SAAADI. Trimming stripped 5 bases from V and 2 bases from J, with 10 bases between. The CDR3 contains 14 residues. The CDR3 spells CASSSGPTYNEQFF. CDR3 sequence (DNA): TGCGCCAGCAGTAGCGGGCCTACCTACAATGAGCAGTTCTTC.

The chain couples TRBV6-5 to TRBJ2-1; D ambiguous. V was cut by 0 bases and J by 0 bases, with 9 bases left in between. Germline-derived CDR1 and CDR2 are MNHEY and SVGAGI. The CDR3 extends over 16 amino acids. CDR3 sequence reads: CASSYSPVLSYNEQFF. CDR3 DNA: TGTGCCAGCAGTTACTCTCCCGTACTCTCCTACAATGAGCAGTTCTTC.

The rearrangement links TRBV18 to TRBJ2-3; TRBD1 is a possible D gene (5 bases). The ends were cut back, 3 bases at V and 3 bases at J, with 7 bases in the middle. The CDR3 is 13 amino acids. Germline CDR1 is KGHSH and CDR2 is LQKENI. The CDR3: CASSPGHTDTQYF. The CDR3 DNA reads TGTGCCAGCTCACCGGGGCATACAGATACGCAGTATTTT. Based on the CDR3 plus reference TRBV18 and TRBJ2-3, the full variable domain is NAGVMQNPRHLVRRRGQEARLRCSPMKGHSHVYWYRQLPEEGLKFMVYLQKENIIDESGMPKERFSAEFPKEGPSILRIQQVVRGDSAAYFCASSPGHTDTQYFGPGTRLTVL.

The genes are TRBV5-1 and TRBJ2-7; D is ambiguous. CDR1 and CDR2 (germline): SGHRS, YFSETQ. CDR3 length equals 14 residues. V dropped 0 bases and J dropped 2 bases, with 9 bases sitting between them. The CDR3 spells CASSLGPATYEQYF. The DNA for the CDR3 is TGCGCCAGCAGCTTGGGGCCAGCGACCTACGAGCAGTACTTC.

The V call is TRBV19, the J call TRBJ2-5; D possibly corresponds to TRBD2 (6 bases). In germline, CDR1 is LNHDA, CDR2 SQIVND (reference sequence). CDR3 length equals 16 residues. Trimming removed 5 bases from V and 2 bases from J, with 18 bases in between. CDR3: CASSPGGFRRQETQYF. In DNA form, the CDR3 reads TGTGCCAGTAGTCCCGGGGGATTCAGGAGGCAAGAGACCCAGTACTTC.

CDR3 protein: CASSLKGALGYGYTF. CDR3 coding DNA: TGTGCCAGCAGTTTAAAGGGGGCGCTGGGCTATGGCTACACCTTC. The chain combines TRBV28 with TRBJ1-2, with TRBD1 matching over 7 bases. The CDR3 contains 15 residues. Germline values: CDR1 MDHEN, CDR2 SYDVKM. Trimming at V came to 2 bases and at J to 4 bases, leaving 7 bases not matched to a gene.

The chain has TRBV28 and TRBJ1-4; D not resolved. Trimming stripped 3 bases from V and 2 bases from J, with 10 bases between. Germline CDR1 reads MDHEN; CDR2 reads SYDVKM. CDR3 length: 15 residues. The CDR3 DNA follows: TGTGCCAGCAGTTTTCCTGTCGGGACTAATGAAAAACTGTTTTTT. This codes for CASSFPVGTNEKLFF.

The CDR3 reads CSVRGTGGGYTF. The CDR3 DNA reads TGCAGCGTTCGGGGGACAGGAGGCGGCTACACCTTC. The chain couples TRBV29-1 to TRBJ1-2; TRBD1 matches 8 bases. CDR3 length equals 12 residues. Germline V gene data show CDR1 as SQVTM and CDR2 as ANQGSEA. V shed 5 bases, J shed 8 bases, and the junction held 7 bases outside the gene matches.

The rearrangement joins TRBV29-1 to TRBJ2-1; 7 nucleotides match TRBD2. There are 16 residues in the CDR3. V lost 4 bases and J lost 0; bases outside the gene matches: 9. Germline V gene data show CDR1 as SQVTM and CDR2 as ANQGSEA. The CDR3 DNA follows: TGCAGCGTTGTTCGCGGGAGTGCTAGCTCCTACAATGAGCAGTTCTTC. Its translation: CSVVRGSASSYNEQFF.

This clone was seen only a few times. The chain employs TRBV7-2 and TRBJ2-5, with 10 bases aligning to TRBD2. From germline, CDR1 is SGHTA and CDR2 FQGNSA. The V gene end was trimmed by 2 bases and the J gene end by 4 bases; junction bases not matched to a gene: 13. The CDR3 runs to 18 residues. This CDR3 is CASSLLPGLAIEGETQYF. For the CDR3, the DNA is TGTGCCAGCAGCTTATTACCGGGACTAGCGATCGAGGGAGAGACCCAGTACTTC.

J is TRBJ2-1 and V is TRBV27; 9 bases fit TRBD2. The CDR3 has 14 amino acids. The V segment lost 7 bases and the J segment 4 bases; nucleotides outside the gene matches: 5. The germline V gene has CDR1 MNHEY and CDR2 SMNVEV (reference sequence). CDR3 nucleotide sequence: TGTGCCAGCAAGCTAGCGGGGAGATACAATGAGCAGTTCTTC. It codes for CASKLAGRYNEQFF.

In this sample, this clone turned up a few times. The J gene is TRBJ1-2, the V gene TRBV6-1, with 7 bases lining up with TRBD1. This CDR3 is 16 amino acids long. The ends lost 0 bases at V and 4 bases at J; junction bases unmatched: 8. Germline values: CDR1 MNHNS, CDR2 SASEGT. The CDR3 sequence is CASSEASEGGAYGYTF. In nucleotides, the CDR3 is TGTGCCAGCAGTGAAGCATCCGAAGGGGGCGCCTATGGCTACACCTTC.

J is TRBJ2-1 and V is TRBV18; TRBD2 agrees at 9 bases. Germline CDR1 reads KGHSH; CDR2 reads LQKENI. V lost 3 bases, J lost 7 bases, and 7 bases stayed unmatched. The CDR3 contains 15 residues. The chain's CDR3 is CASSPRGLARNEQFF. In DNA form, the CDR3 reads TGTGCCAGCTCACCCCGCGGACTAGCGAGGAATGAGCAGTTCTTC. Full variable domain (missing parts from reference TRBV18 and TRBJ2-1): NAGVMQNPRHLVRRRGQEARLRCSPMKGHSHVYWYRQLPEEGLKFMVYLQKENIIDESGMPKERFSAEFPKEGPSILRIQQVVRGDSAAYFCASSPRGLARNEQFFGPGTRLTVL.

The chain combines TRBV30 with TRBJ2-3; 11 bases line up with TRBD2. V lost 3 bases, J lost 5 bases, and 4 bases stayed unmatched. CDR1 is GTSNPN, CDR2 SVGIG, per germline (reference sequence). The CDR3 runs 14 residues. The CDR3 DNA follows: TGTGCCTGGAGCTCCGGACTAGCGGGAGATACGCAGTATTTT. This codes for CAWSSGLAGDTQYF.